One sample yielded the 7 T cell receptor beta chains listed below, sequenced in a study of T cells in Graves' hyperthyroidism and ophthalmopathy. RNA transcripts were the template for amplifying TCR beta CDR3 regions. The TCR CDR3 was amplified in a first-round RT-PCR using the HTBI primer set. TCRdb used MiXCR to reprocess the multiplex PCR reads, holding one entry per CDR3 protein. Among approximately 400,000 distinct CDR3 sequences listed, 20% to 30% were seen once. Sequenced material: blood. These receptors were taken from a middle-aged man with Graves' hyperthyroidism.

This clonotype was detected only a few times. V usage is TRBV5-1 and J usage is TRBJ2-1; 11 positions agree with TRBD1. The CDR3 length is 14 residues. Trimming removed 1 base from V and 7 bases from J; junction bases left unmatched: 1. Germline assignment: CDR1 SGHRS and CDR2 YFSETQ. CDR3 in amino acids: CASSLWDRGNEQFF. DNA for the CDR3: TGCGCCAGCAGCTTGTGGGACAGGGGGAATGAGCAGTTCTTC. The entire variable domain, with the rest obtained from reference TRBV5-1 and TRBJ2-1, is as follows: KAGVTQTPRYLIKTRGQQVTLSCSPISGHRSVSWYQQTPGQGLQFLFEYFSETQRNKGNFPGRFSGRQFSNSRSEMNVSTLELGDSALYLCASSLWDRGNEQFFGPGTRLTVL.

The chain combines TRBV5-4 with TRBJ2-2; D perhaps matches TRBD1 (5 bases). Per the germline V gene, CDR1 is SGHNT and CDR2 is YYREEE (reference sequence). The CDR3 totals 16 residues. The germline V and J ends were trimmed by 3 bases and 6 bases, with 18 bases remaining between them. As DNA, the CDR3 is TGTGCCAGCAGCTGGGGCTCAGGGAAGGGCTCCGGGGAGCTGTTTTTT. It is translated as CASSWGSGKGSGELFF.

This clonotype was picked up many times. The J gene is TRBJ2-7, the V gene TRBV11-2; tentative D call: TRBD1 (6 bases). The CDR3 runs 14 residues. V dropped 1 base and J dropped 3 bases, with 10 bases sitting between them. CDR1 is SGHAT and CDR2 is FQNNGV in the germline V gene. In DNA form, the CDR3 reads TGTGCCAGCAGCTTAGGCAGGGGTGACTACGAGCAGTACTTC. Translation gives CASSLGRGDYEQYF.

The rearrangement links TRBV19 to TRBJ1-6, with D hard to call. Trimming removed 7 bases from V and 0 bases from J, with 7 bases in between. The CDR3 extends over 14 amino acids. CDR1 LNHDA and CDR2 SQIVND come from the germline V gene (reference sequence). Here the CDR3 DNA reads TGTGCCAGTACTCCAGCCTCCTATAATTCACCCCTCCACTTT. Its protein is CASTPASYNSPLHF.

This clonotype was detected many times. V gene TRBV7-2 combines with J gene TRBJ2-3; no clear D. V was shortened by 5 bases and J by 0 bases, with 12 bases between the two germline ends. The CDR3 is 15 residues long. CDR1 is SGHTA and CDR2 is FQGNSA in the germline V gene. CDR3 sequence reads: CASSRRSRSTDTQYF. The CDR3 DNA reads as TGTGCCAGCAGCCGCCGAAGCCGTAGCACAGATACGCAGTATTTT.

The chain uses TRBV7-9 and TRBJ2-7; the match to TRBD1 covers 12 bases. The CDR3 has 16 residues. Per germline, CDR1 SEHNR and CDR2 FQNEAQ (reference sequence). V was clipped by 6 bases and J by 5 bases; unmatched bases: 11. The CDR3 DNA reads as TGTGCCAGCAGTTCCCAATCCGGGACAGGGGGCAACGAGCAGTACTTC. It is translated as CASSSQSGTGGNEQYF.

This clonotype was counted between two and nine times. V gene TRBV5-1 combines with J gene TRBJ2-3; 11 positions match TRBD1. Trimming took 6 bases from V and 6 from J; bases not matched to a gene: 9. Germline-derived CDR1 and CDR2 are SGHRS and YFSETQ. This CDR3 has 15 amino acids. CDR3 in DNA: TGCGCCAGCAAAGGGACAGGGGGAGTGATGGATACGCAGTATTTT. Translating it yields CASKGTGGVMDTQYF.